Each of the 27 T cell receptor beta chains below was sequenced from the same sample in a study of low-dose radiotherapy and immunotherapy resistance in tumors. TCRs were put through approximately 20 PCR cycles of amplification with Phusion. A constant-region primer and the V-primer adapter served as the primer pair. Using its own MiXCR run on the reads, TCRdb lists one record per CDR3 protein. The data show about 52,000 distinct CDR3 sequences, roughly a third seen once. The time point here: after trial treatment. Treatment specified: LDRT plus nivolumab, ipilimumab, low-dose cyclophosphamide and aspirin (RACIN trial). Sequencing used PBMCs, obtained after low-dose radiotherapy plus immunotherapy. These receptors originate from a male donor with rectosigmoid adenocarcinoma.

This clonotype was observed a handful of times. This chain connects TRBV2 to TRBJ2-2, with D uncertain. V was cut by 3 bases and J by 3 bases, with 5 bases left in between. CDR3 size: 13 residues. The germline CDR1 and CDR2 sequences are SNHLY and FYNNEI. For the CDR3, the DNA is TGTGCCAGCAGTGACCCCTACACCGGGGAGCTGTTTTTT. Translated, it gives CASSDPYTGELFF.

For this clonotype: Given a far larger clone just one base away, this is likely a sequencing read error. For the CDR3, the DNA is TGTGCCAGCAGTGGTGCAGGGGGCTGGACTAGCGGGAGGAATGAGCAGTACTTC. Encoded protein: CASSGAGGWTSGRNEQYF. The gene calls are TRBV25-1 and TRBJ2-7, with 14 nucleotides matching TRBD2. Trimming took 4 bases from V and 7 from J; bases not matched to a gene: 15. Germline lookup yields CDR1 MGHDK and CDR2 SYGVNS. CDR3 length: 18 amino acids.

This clonotype was observed many times. This sequence joins TRBV4-2 and TRBJ2-1, with TRBD2 matching over 11 bases. Losses at the gene ends were 7 bases for V and 6 bases for J; bases not matched to a gene: 8. This CDR3 contains 15 residues. Germline assignment: CDR1 LGHNA and CDR2 YNFKEQ. CDR3 sequence (DNA): TGTGCCAGCAAGGAAACTAGCGGGGGTTCCAATGAGCAGTTCTTC. This codes for CASKETSGGSNEQFF.

The chain has TRBV28 and TRBJ2-1; TRBD2 agrees at 11 bases. Germline loops: CDR1 MDHEN, CDR2 SYDVKM. V lost 7 bases, J lost 8 bases, and 13 bases stayed unmatched. The CDR3 consists of 16 residues. In DNA form, the CDR3 reads TGTGCCAGCACCACCACTCTTAGCGGGGGGGCGGATGAGCAGTTCTTC. Translating gives CASTTTLSGGADEQFF.

By share, this clonotype ranks as medium-sized. The gene calls are TRBV5-4 and TRBJ1-1; a possible D gene is TRBD1 (5 bases). With 7 bases removed from V and 6 bases from J, the gap between germline ends came to 16 bases. CDR1 and CDR2 (germline): SGHNT, YYREEE (reference sequence). The CDR3 covers 13 residues. The DNA of the CDR3 is TGTGCCAGCTCGGGGGGGTTCGGCGCTGAAGCTTTCTTT. It yields the protein CASSGGFGAEAFF.

This clonotype was detected a few times. V gene TRBV5-4 combines with J gene TRBJ1-1, with D unclear. This CDR3 comprises 13 residues. Germline CDR1 reads SGHNT; CDR2 reads YYREEE (reference sequence). With 4 bases removed from V and 4 bases from J, the gap between germline ends came to 11 bases. CDR3 in amino acids: CASSAETATEAFF. In nucleotides, the CDR3 is TGTGCCAGCAGCGCTGAAACAGCCACTGAAGCTTTCTTT.

The CDR3 region has the DNA TGTGCCAGCAGCCAGCCTTTTCGCTTAGCCGAGCCCTACACTGAAGCTTTCTTT. This sequence encodes CASSQPFRLAEPYTEAFF. J is TRBJ1-1 and V is TRBV7-9; D remains ambiguous. CDR1 SEHNR and CDR2 FQNEAQ come from the germline V gene (reference sequence). V lost 5 bases and J lost 3, with 25 bases in between. The CDR3 is made up of 18 amino acids.

This clonotype was picked up many times. Germline and junction disagree at one end, which may indicate a read error. This chain connects TRBV28 to TRBJ2-7; possibly TRBD2 for D (5 bases). From germline, CDR1 is MDHEN and CDR2 SYDVKM. This CDR3 comprises 16 residues. The CDR3 reads CASSLSGNQSSYEQYF. The CDR3, as DNA: TGTGCCAGTAGTTTATCGGGAAACCAATCCTCCTACGAGCAGTACTTC. The whole variable domain, remainder taken from reference TRBV28 and TRBJ2-7, is DVKVTQSSRYLVKRTGEKVFLECVQDMDHENMFWYRQDPGLGLRLIYFSYDVKMKEKGDIPEGYSVSREKKERFSLILESASTNQTSMYLCASSLSGNQSSYEQYFGPGTRLTVT.

At least ten counts were recorded for this clonotype. The chain combines TRBV27 with TRBJ2-7; TRBD1 matches 8 bases. CDR1 MNHEY and CDR2 SMNVEV come from the germline V gene (reference sequence). V was pared by 7 bases and J by 6 bases, with 17 bases of the junction left unmatched. The CDR3 loop spans 16 amino acids. CDR3 nucleotides: TGTGCCAGCATTCCCCTCAATTCGACAGGGGTCGGCGAGCAGTACTTC. Residues: CASIPLNSTGVGEQYF.

The chain carries TRBV13 and TRBJ2-2; 11 nucleotides match TRBD1. This CDR3 contains 16 residues. J lost 1 base, V lost 5 bases, and 3 bases had no gene match. The germline V gene encodes CDR1 PRHDT and CDR2 FYEKMQ (reference sequence). The CDR3 loop is CASSRTGGWNTGELFF. The CDR3 bases are TGTGCCAGCAGCCGGACAGGGGGCTGGAACACCGGGGAGCTGTTTTTT.

This clonotype was seen repeatedly, ten times or more. The chain combines TRBV6-2 or TRBV6-3 with TRBJ1-5; 9 bases are a match to TRBD1. CDR3 length: 18 amino acids. Trimming cost V 5 bases and J 3 bases; bases outside gene matches: 14. CDR1 is MNHEY and CDR2 is SVGEGT in the germline V gene. The DNA for the CDR3 is TGTGCCAGCAGTGATCGTGGAGGGGACAGGGCCTTCAATCAGCCCCAGCATTTT. It yields the protein CASSDRGGDRAFNQPQHF.

V usage is TRBV20-1 and J usage is TRBJ2-7; no definite D call. V was trimmed by 6 bases and J by 1 base, leaving 13 bases between them. CDR1 is DFQATT and CDR2 is SNEGSKA in the germline V gene (reference sequence). The CDR3 runs to 13 residues. CDR3 in DNA: TGCAGTGCCACTCCCCCCATATCCTACGAGCAGTACTTC. It specifies CSATPPISYEQYF.

This clonotype was picked up many times. The rearrangement uses TRBV27 and TRBJ2-7, with D tentatively TRBD1 or TRBD2 (6 bases each). Deletions cut 6 bases from V and 6 bases from J, with 9 bases between. The germline V gene encodes CDR1 MNHEY and CDR2 SMNVEV (reference sequence). This CDR3 spans 11 amino acids. CDR3 nucleotides: TGTGCCAGCAGGGGGGGCGGCGAGCAGTACTTC. It specifies CASRGGGEQYF.

This clonotype was detected a few times. The chain recombines TRBV6-1 with TRBJ2-3; 10 bases fit TRBD2. Germline CDR1 and CDR2: MNHNS and SASEGT. V gave up 1 base and J gave up 7 bases; unmatched junction bases: 11. The CDR3 length is 17 residues. CDR3 DNA sequence: TGTGCCAGCAGTGAAGTTACCTCTAGCGGGAGTTGGTATACGCAGTATTTT. Its translation: CASSEVTSSGSWYTQYF.

V gene TRBV6-2 or TRBV6-3 combines with J gene TRBJ2-1; 13 nucleotides align to TRBD2. The germline V gene encodes CDR1 MNHEY and CDR2 SVGEGT. Trimming cost V 9 bases and J 6 bases; bases outside gene matches: 2. The CDR3 consists of 13 residues. The CDR3 is CARRLAGGNEQFF. For the CDR3, the DNA is TGTGCCAGGAGACTAGCGGGAGGCAATGAGCAGTTCTTC.

The gene calls are TRBV27 and TRBJ2-2; 7 bases line up with TRBD1. J gave up 7 bases and V 7 bases, and 9 bases lay outside the gene matches. CDR1 is MNHEY, CDR2 SMNVEV, per germline (reference sequence). There are 14 residues in the CDR3. The CDR3 nucleotides read TGTGCCAGCACCCTGACAGGGCGCGACGGGGAGCTGTTTTTT. It encodes CASTLTGRDGELFF.

This clonotype was picked up many times. The rearrangement uses TRBV11-1 and TRBJ2-5; 11 nucleotides match TRBD2. There are 16 residues in the CDR3. Germline-derived CDR1 and CDR2 are SGHAT and FQDESV (reference sequence). J was trimmed by 2 bases and V by 5 bases; bases with no gene match: 7. Here the CDR3 reads CASSLRTSGQQETQYF. The CDR3, as DNA: TGTGCCAGCAGCCTCCGGACTAGCGGGCAACAAGAGACCCAGTACTTC.

In this sample, this clonotype turned up many times. The V gene is TRBV28, the J gene TRBJ2-7; 9 bases align to TRBD2. CDR3 length: 15 amino acids. V gave up 3 bases and J gave up 2 bases; unmatched junction bases: 5. Germline V CDR1 and CDR2: MDHEN, SYDVKM. The CDR3 loop reads CASSLGGGETYEQYF. CDR3 nucleotides: TGTGCCAGCAGTTTGGGCGGGGGGGAAACCTACGAGCAGTACTTC.

This clonotype was seen at least ten times. This rearrangement joins TRBV2 to TRBJ1-1; D is possibly TRBD1 (5 bases). This CDR3 region has 14 residues. V lost 2 bases and J 11 bases, leaving 18 bases between the germline ends. The germline V gene encodes CDR1 SNHLY and CDR2 FYNNEI. As DNA, the CDR3 is TGTGCCAGCAGTGAAACCCAGGATCTGGGGGAGGCTTTCTTT. It codes for CASSETQDLGEAFF.

The table lists this clonotype with many counts. The genes are TRBV12-3 or TRBV12-4 and TRBJ2-7; D is possibly TRBD1 or TRBD2 (5 bases each). The CDR3 consists of 14 residues. The ends were cut back, 5 bases at V and 5 bases at J, with 16 bases in the middle. The CDR3 reads CASSPPGPRHEQYF. The CDR3 DNA follows: TGTGCCAGCAGTCCCCCGGGACCCCGCCACGAGCAGTACTTC.

The gene calls are TRBV6-8 and TRBJ2-1, with D perhaps TRBD1 (5 bases). The CDR3 spans 14 residues. The ends were cut back, 6 bases at V and 15 bases at J, with 24 bases in the middle. Germline V gene lookup returns CDR1 MNHGY and CDR2 SAAAGT. CDR3 nucleotides: TGTGCCAGCAGCCTGGATAGGGGTGGGGCGGTCATGTTCTTC. It specifies CASSLDRGGAVMFF.

The genes are TRBV6-2 or TRBV6-3 and TRBJ2-1, with TRBD2 as a possible D gene (5 bases). Trimming took 4 bases from V and 5 from J, leaving 24 bases between them. The CDR3 consists of 18 residues. In germline, CDR1 is MNHEY, CDR2 SVGEGT. CDR3 in DNA: TGTGCCAGCAGTTCTATCCTCGTAGCCTCGTCGGGGAACAATGAGCAGTTCTTC. Translated: CASSSILVASSGNNEQFF.

The V call is TRBV10-3, the J call TRBJ2-5, with TRBD2 matching 9 bases. This CDR3 comprises 17 residues. Trimming cost V 5 bases and J 4 bases; bases outside gene matches: 14. The germline CDR1 and CDR2 sequences are ENHRY and SYGVKD. The CDR3 is CAISSPGGAGGGETQYF. The CDR3 nucleotides read TGTGCCATCAGTTCCCCCGGTGGAGCGGGGGGCGGAGAGACCCAGTACTTC.

The V gene is TRBV3-1, the J gene TRBJ2-7; 12 bases match TRBD2. Germline CDR1 and CDR2: LGHDT and YNNKEL (reference sequence). With 4 bases clipped from V and 6 bases from J, the junction kept 4 bases outside the gene matches. The CDR3 has 14 residues. Here the CDR3 reads CASSPRLAGVEQYF. Written as DNA, the CDR3 is TGTGCCAGCAGCCCAAGACTAGCGGGAGTCGAGCAGTACTTC.

By sample share, this clonotype is medium-sized. The gene calls are TRBV4-3 and TRBJ2-1, with 8 nucleotides matching TRBD2. Germline trimming cut 1 base from V and 10 bases from J; bases unmatched to any gene: 15. The germline gives CDR1 LGHNA, CDR2 YSLEER. The CDR3 runs 17 residues. The CDR3 spells CASSQGPAVSGTREQFF. CDR3 coding DNA: TGCGCCAGCAGCCAAGGCCCGGCGGTTAGCGGGACTAGGGAGCAGTTCTTC.

V gene TRBV7-3 combines with J gene TRBJ2-1; 8 positions agree with TRBD2. This CDR3 has 15 residues. Germline CDR1 is SGHTA and CDR2 is FQGTGA. V was clipped by 5 bases and J by 8 bases; unmatched bases: 11. CDR3 bases: TGTGCCAGCAGCCCCCAGAGCGGGAGCGTCGATGAGCAGTTCTTC. This sequence encodes CASSPQSGSVDEQFF.

This clonotype was picked up many times. This chain links TRBV7-2 with TRBJ2-1; D perhaps matches TRBD2 (6 bases). The CDR3 is 13 residues long. CDR1 and CDR2 from the germline V gene are SGHTA and FQGNSA. Trimming pared 5 bases from V and 9 bases from J, leaving 14 bases between. CDR3 nucleotide sequence: TGTGCCAGCAGCCCCGCTAGCGAGGGTGAGCAGTTCTTC. Translation gives CASSPASEGEQFF.